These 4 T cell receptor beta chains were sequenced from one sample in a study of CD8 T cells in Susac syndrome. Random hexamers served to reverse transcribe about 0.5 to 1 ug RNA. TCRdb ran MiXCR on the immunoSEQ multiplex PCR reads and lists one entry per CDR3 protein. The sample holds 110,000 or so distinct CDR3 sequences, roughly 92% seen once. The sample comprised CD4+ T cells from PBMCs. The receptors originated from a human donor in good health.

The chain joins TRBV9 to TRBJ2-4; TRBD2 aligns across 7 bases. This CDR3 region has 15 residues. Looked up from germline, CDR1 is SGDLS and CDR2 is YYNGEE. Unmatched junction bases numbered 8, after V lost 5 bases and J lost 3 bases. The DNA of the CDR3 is TGTGCCAGCAGTTTAGGGGCGGGAGTCAAAAACATTCAGTACTTC. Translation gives CASSLGAGVKNIQYF.

The CDR3 spells CSARLAGAHEQYF. The CDR3 DNA follows: TGCAGTGCTAGATTGGCGGGAGCCCACGAGCAGTACTTC. J is TRBJ2-7 and V is TRBV20-1; 7 bases are a match to TRBD2. CDR1 is DFQATT and CDR2 is SNEGSKA in the germline V gene (reference sequence). There are 13 residues in the CDR3. V gave up 2 bases and J gave up 5 bases; unmatched junction bases: 6.

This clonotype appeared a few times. The CDR3 region is CASSFGRGQETQYF. The CDR3 nucleotides are TGTGCCAGCAGTTTCGGGCGGGGCCAAGAGACCCAGTACTTC. This rearrangement joins TRBV12-3 or TRBV12-4 to TRBJ2-5; tentatively, D is TRBD2 (6 bases). V dropped 3 bases and J dropped 1 base, with 9 bases sitting between them. The CDR3 has 14 amino acids.

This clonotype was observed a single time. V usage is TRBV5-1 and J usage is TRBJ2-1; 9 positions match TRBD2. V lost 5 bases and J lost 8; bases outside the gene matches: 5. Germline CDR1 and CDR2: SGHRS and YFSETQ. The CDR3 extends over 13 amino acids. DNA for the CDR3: TGCGCCAGCAGATACATAGCGGGAGATGAGCAGTTCTTC. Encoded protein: CASRYIAGDEQFF.